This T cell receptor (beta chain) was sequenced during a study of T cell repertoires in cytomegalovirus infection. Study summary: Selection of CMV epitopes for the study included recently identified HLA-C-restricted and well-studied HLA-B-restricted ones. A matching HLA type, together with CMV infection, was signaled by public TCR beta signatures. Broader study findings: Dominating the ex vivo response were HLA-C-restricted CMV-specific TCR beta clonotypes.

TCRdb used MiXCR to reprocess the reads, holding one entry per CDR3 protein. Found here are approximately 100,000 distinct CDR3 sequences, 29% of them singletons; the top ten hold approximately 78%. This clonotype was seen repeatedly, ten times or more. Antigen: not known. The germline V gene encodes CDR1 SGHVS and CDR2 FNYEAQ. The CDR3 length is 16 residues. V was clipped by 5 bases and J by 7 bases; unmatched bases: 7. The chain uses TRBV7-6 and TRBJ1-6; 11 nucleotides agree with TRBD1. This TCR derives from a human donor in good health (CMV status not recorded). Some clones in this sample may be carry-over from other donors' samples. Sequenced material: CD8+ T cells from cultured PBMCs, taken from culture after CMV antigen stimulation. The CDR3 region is CASSNTGQGGNSPLHF. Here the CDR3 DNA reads TGTGCCAGCAGCAACACGGGACAGGGGGGGAATTCACCCCTCCACTTT.